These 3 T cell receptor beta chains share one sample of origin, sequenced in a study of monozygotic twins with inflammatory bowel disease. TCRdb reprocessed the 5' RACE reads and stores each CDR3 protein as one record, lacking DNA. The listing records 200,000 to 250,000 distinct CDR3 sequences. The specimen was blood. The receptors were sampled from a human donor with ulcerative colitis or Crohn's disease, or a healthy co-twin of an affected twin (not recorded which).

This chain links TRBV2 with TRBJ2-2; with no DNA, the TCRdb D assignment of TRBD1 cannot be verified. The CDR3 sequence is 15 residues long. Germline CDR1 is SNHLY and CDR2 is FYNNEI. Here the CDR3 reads CASVPHGGNTGELFF.

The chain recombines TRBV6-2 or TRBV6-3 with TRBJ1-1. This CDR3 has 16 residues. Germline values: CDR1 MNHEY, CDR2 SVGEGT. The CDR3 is CASSSIQPVVNTEAFF.

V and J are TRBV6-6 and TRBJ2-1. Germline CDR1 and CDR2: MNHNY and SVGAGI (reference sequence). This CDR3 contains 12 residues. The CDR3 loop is CASSYSDNEQFF.